The clone carrying this TCR beta chain was seen only once. This sample was included in a study of blood T cell repertoires in COVID-19. The overall study: From the United States, Italy and Spain came samples of acute and convalescent COVID-19. T cells, B-cell-depleted T cells, or PBMCs provided the cDNA or gDNA that served as material.

In the original analysis: Counts of nucleated cells, estimated from reference gene primer amplification, were obtained. Assay: immunoSEQ multiplex PCR; the TCRdb copy retains only in-frame clones and omits some. That table gives V, J and clone size, and the DNA gave D and trimming. Here the sample spans about 28,000 clones, roughly 80% being singletons. CDR3 length: 15 amino acids. V was clipped by 2 bases and J by 0 bases; unmatched bases: 2. The germline V gene has CDR1 KGHSH and CDR2 LQKENI. Specimen: peripheral blood. This sequence was found in a woman aged 55 to 70 with acute or convalescent COVID-19. The chain employs TRBV18 and TRBJ2-7, with 9 positions matching TRBD1. The CDR3 DNA follows: TGTGCCAGCTCACCAGACAGGGGGAGCTCCTACGAGCAGTACTTC. It encodes CASSPDRGSSYEQYF.